This TCR beta chain was identified in a study of shared clonotypes between healthy human individuals. Background on the study: Each donor's CD4 naive and CD4 memory cells filled three plates apiece, CD8 naive two, and CD8 memory one.

Findings and caveats of the study: Clonotypes shared by all four sorted-subset donors had higher generation probabilities than non-shared clonotypes. Tissue TCR repertoires likely differ from these blood-only repertoires.

Germline V gives CDR1 MNHEY, CDR2 SMNVEV (reference sequence). Trimming took 2 bases from V and 7 from J, leaving 18 bases between them. The CDR3 sequence is 15 residues long. Profiling relied on immunoSEQ multiplex PCR, and the TCRdb table lists in-frame clones only, not all of them. The data show 450,000 to 700,000 clones, less than 97% seen once. Terminally differentiated effector memory CD45RA+ cells were excluded from the naive CD8 cells, which were CD45RO-negative and positively selected for CCR7. Concerning this clone itself: Its target is unknown.

The chain has TRBV27 and TRBJ2-7; D perhaps matches TRBD2 (7 bases). Sequencing was done on a sample of naive CD8+ T cells sorted from blood. The receptor was derived from a woman in her twenties or thirties in good health. The CDR3 reads CASSLGPGGLGEQYF. The CDR3 nucleotides are TGTGCCAGCAGTTTAGGGCCGGGGGGCCTGGGAGAGCAGTACTTC.